What follows are 17 T cell receptor beta chains derived from one specimen sequenced in a study of T cells in Graves' hyperthyroidism and ophthalmopathy. Researchers amplified the TCR beta CDR3 regions from RNA transcripts. The study used the HTBI primer set for a first-round RT-PCR of the TCR CDR3. TCRdb reprocessed the multiplex PCR reads via MiXCR and lists one record per CDR3 protein. The sample records 450,000 to 700,000 distinct CDR3 sequences, 35% to 55% being singletons. Sequenced material: peripheral blood or thyroid tissue (not recorded which). The receptors stem from an adult woman with Graves' disease, either hyperthyroidism or ophthalmopathy (not recorded which).

The chain joins TRBV7-2 to TRBJ1-2; D gene uncertain. The CDR3 covers 13 residues. V was cut by 5 bases and J by 12 bases, with 19 bases left in between. CDR1 and CDR2 from the germline V gene are SGHTA and FQGNSA. This CDR3 reads CASSPSTGFGNTF. The CDR3 nucleotides read TGTGCCAGCAGCCCGAGCACGGGGTTTGGAAACACCTTC.

The chain couples TRBV7-2 to TRBJ2-2; 15 bases map to TRBD2. The J segment lost 4 bases and the V segment lost 3 bases, leaving 9 bases of the junction unmatched. Germline loops: CDR1 SGHTA, CDR2 FQGNSA. This CDR3 comprises 19 residues. CDR3 sequence reads: CASSFRTSGRAVVTGELFF. The CDR3 nucleotides are TGTGCCAGCAGCTTCCGGACTAGCGGGAGGGCCGTGGTCACCGGGGAGCTGTTTTTT.

This clonotype was counted once. The chain employs TRBV14 and TRBJ1-2; D gene ambiguous. Trimming cost V 5 bases and J 6 bases, with 13 bases left between them. The CDR3 loop spans 13 amino acids. Germline V gene data show CDR1 as SGHDN and CDR2 as FVKESK. As DNA, the CDR3 is TGTGCCAGCAGCAGCTACTGGACGGATGGCTACACCTTC. As protein: CASSSYWTDGYTF.

The V call is TRBV7-3, the J call TRBJ2-7; D is ambiguous. V was trimmed by 3 bases and J by 2 bases, leaving 11 bases between them. This CDR3 is built from 14 residues. The germline gives CDR1 SGHTA, CDR2 FQGTGA. Here the CDR3 DNA reads TGTGCCAGCAGCTTGCTTCCCTGGCCCTACGAGCAGTACTTC. Translated: CASSLLPWPYEQYF.

This clonotype appeared many times. V is TRBV25-1 and J is TRBJ1-2; unclear D gene. This CDR3 contains 11 residues. Trimming pared 4 bases from V and 8 bases from J, leaving 8 bases between. The V gene's germline CDR1 is MGHDK and CDR2 SYGVNS. The CDR3 bases are TGTGCCAGCAGTGGCTCTTGGGGCTACACCTTC. This sequence encodes CASSGSWGYTF.

This clonotype was picked up many times. J is TRBJ2-2 and V is TRBV7-2; 11 bases match TRBD2. Germline lookup yields CDR1 SGHTA and CDR2 FQGNSA. The CDR3 runs 17 residues. J lost 0 bases, V lost 7 bases, and 7 bases had no gene match. In nucleotides, the CDR3 is TGTGCCAGCATCCCAACGACTAGCGGGGCGAACACCGGGGAGCTGTTTTTT. It codes for CASIPTTSGANTGELFF.

The V call is TRBV14, the J call TRBJ1-2; D unresolved. Germline lookup yields CDR1 SGHDN and CDR2 FVKESK. This CDR3 comprises 14 residues. V was trimmed by 3 bases and J by 1 base, leaving 9 bases between them. The CDR3 is CASSQRTNNYGYTF. The CDR3, as DNA: TGTGCCAGCAGCCAGAGGACTAATAACTATGGCTACACCTTC.

In the case of this clonotype: Given the absence of the conserved phenylalanine or tryptophan at the CDR3 end, a read error is likely. The DNA is left out, because the CDR3 cannot be placed on it with certainty; the CDR3 is given as TCRdb lists it. This chain joins TRBV2 and TRBJ1-5. The CDR3 length equals 8 residues, ends included. The germline V gene has CDR1 SNHLY and CDR2 FYNNEI. The CDR3 loop reads CASRSASV.

In its sample, this clonotype was seen many times. The chain recombines TRBV20-1 with TRBJ2-7, with a weak D call TRBD2 (5 bases). Deletions cut 5 bases from V and 6 bases from J, with 8 bases between. This CDR3 comprises 10 residues. In germline, CDR1 is DFQATT, CDR2 SNEGSKA (reference sequence). Here the CDR3 DNA reads TGCAGTGCTGGGAGAGGCGAGCAGTACTTC. This gives the protein CSAGRGEQYF.

This clonotype was picked up many times. The chain has TRBV5-1 and TRBJ2-5; D unclear. The CDR3 contains 14 residues. V was cut by 0 bases and J by 5 bases, with 11 bases left in between. CDR1 is SGHRS and CDR2 is YFSETQ in the germline V gene. The CDR3 is CASSLGTSEETQYF. CDR3 DNA sequence: TGCGCCAGCAGCTTGGGCACATCGGAGGAGACCCAGTACTTC.

There are many counts of this clonotype. The rearrangement joins TRBV10-3 to TRBJ1-2; D may be TRBD1 (5 bases). Germline lookup yields CDR1 ENHRY and CDR2 SYGVKD. V lost 10 bases and J lost 1, with 16 bases in between. This CDR3 is 14 amino acids long. The CDR3 DNA sequence: TGTGCCACCCGAGGGACTGGCGGTAACTATGGCTACACCTTC. Its protein product is CATRGTGGNYGYTF.

The chain is built from TRBV20-1 and TRBJ1-1; possibly TRBD1 for D (6 bases). The germline gives CDR1 DFQATT, CDR2 SNEGSKA (reference sequence). V was shortened by 4 bases and J by 4 bases, with 13 bases between the two germline ends. There are 13 residues in the CDR3. The CDR3 sequence is CSANRGRGTEAFF. Here the CDR3 DNA reads TGCAGTGCTAATCGGGGGCGGGGCACTGAAGCTTTCTTT.

This clonotype was recorded many times. The chain has TRBV20-1 and TRBJ1-1; D gene uncertain. The CDR3 is 11 amino acids. The V end lost 2 bases, the J end lost 9 bases, and 10 bases lay between the germline ends. CDR1 is DFQATT and CDR2 is SNEGSKA in the germline V gene (reference sequence). CDR3 protein: CSARKLDQAFF. CDR3 nucleotides: TGCAGTGCTAGAAAATTGGACCAAGCTTTCTTT.

The chain uses TRBV15 and TRBJ1-2, with 9 positions matching TRBD1. The CDR3 runs to 20 residues. The germline CDR1 and CDR2 sequences are LNHNV and YYDKDF (reference sequence). V lost 2 bases to trimming and J lost 5 bases; unmatched junction nucleotides: 21. The DNA for the CDR3 is TGTGCCACCAGCAGACACACGTACTACCGGGACAGGGACGGAGTTTATGGCTACACCTTC. It translates to CATSRHTYYRDRDGVYGYTF.

As concerns this clonotype: Since a much larger clone is just one base distant, this may be a read error. The chain couples TRBV7-3 to TRBJ2-3; D is unresolved. This CDR3 contains 15 residues. Germline lookup yields CDR1 SGHTA and CDR2 FQGTGA. V was trimmed by 3 bases and J by 6 bases, leaving 16 bases between them. The CDR3 coding sequence is TGTGCCAGCAGCTTTGGTCCTAGTGGCATGGATACGCAGTATTTT. Its protein is CASSFGPSGMDTQYF.

This clonotype was found once. This chain uses TRBV11-2 with TRBJ2-2; D not resolved. The CDR3 runs 14 residues. The V end was cut by 0 bases, the J end by 7 bases, with 9 bases between. Per the germline V gene, CDR1 is SGHAT and CDR2 is FQNNGV. The CDR3 DNA is TGTGCCAGCAGCTTAGATTCTTATGGCGGGGAGCTGTTTTTT. It yields the protein CASSLDSYGGELFF.

The chain uses TRBV5-1 and TRBJ1-6; no firm D call. Germline CDR1 reads SGHRS; CDR2 reads YFSETQ. The CDR3 runs 14 residues. Trimming pared 0 bases from V and 10 bases from J, leaving 11 bases between. The chain's CDR3 is CASSLESDSSPLHF. The CDR3 bases are TGCGCCAGCAGCTTGGAATCTGATTCCTCACCCCTCCACTTT. Using reference TRBV5-1 and TRBJ1-6 for the parts outside the CDR3, the full variable domain is KAGVTQTPRYLIKTRGQQVTLSCSPISGHRSVSWYQQTPGQGLQFLFEYFSETQRNKGNFPGRFSGRQFSNSRSEMNVSTLELGDSALYLCASSLESDSSPLHFGNGTRLTVT.